This T cell receptor (beta chain) was documented in a study of T cells expressing NK-cell markers. Study information: Most of the eight sequenced donors were HCMV-seropositive; one was seronegative.

General study results and limits: The study found dominant NKG2C+ clonotypes at about 1.0-7.0% of CD8+ T cells in six donors. Where a handful of donors were concerned, these clonotypes also led the CD3+CD56-NKG2C+ fraction.

UMI-tagged 5'RACE template switching yielded the TCR beta cDNA. TCRdb reanalyzed the 5' RACE reads and collapses them to one entry per CDR3 protein, without DNA. Its clone listing holds some 450,000 distinct CDR3 sequences. A word on this clonotype: Its antigen is currently unknown.

The CDR3 sequence is 17 residues long. Germline-derived CDR1 and CDR2 are SGHRS and YFSETQ. The source is a woman aged 18 to 75 in good health. The sequencing sample was made of blood T cells: a sorted CD56 or NKG2C T cell subset, CD4+ or CD8+ T cells, or bulk PBMC T cells (not recorded which). The chain couples TRBV5-1 to TRBJ2-4; TCRdb designates TRBD2, a call that cannot be tested without DNA. CDR3 amino acids: CASSPGLADLAKNIQYF. The whole variable domain, remainder taken from reference TRBV5-1 and TRBJ2-4, is KAGVTQTPRYLIKTRGQQVTLSCSPISGHRSVSWYQQTPGQGLQFLFEYFSETQRNKGNFPGRFSGRQFSNSRSEMNVSTLELGDSALYLCASSPGLADLAKNIQYFGAGTRLSVL.